The next 30 T cell receptor beta chains were all read from a single sample in a study of blood T cells in healthy people across ages. The authors ran a second PCR of about 6 to 12 cycles using a sample-barcoded 5' primer and a J-beta primer mix. TCRdb re-derived calls from the 5' RACE reads in MiXCR, one entry per CDR3 protein. The repertoire holds approximately 960,000 distinct CDR3 sequences, with roughly 28% as singletons. These data were likewise used in another study, on T cells of mothers and their children.

Sequencing was performed on blood. The receptors originated from a woman aged 40 to 50 in good health.

The chain links TRBV9 to TRBJ1-1; TRBD1 agrees at 9 bases. Germline V gene lookup returns CDR1 SGDLS and CDR2 YYNGEE. The CDR3 runs 15 residues. Trimming removed 4 bases from V and 3 bases from J; junction bases left unmatched: 7. The CDR3 DNA reads as TGTGCCAGCAGCCCCTCGGGACAGGGTGACACTGAAGCTTTCTTT. Translation: CASSPSGQGDTEAFF.

This clonotype showed up many times. The chain employs TRBV20-1 and TRBJ2-5, with D perhaps TRBD1 (6 bases). V was pared by 1 base and J by 5 bases, with 14 bases between. CDR1 and CDR2 from the germline V gene are DFQATT and SNEGSKA (reference sequence). There are 14 residues in the CDR3. The CDR3, as DNA: TGCAGTGCTAGAGTCCGGACAGACGTCGAGACCCAGTACTTC. This gives the protein CSARVRTDVETQYF.

This chain links TRBV4-1 with TRBJ1-2; TRBD1 might be the D (5 bases). Per the germline V gene, CDR1 is MGHRA and CDR2 is YSYEKL. The CDR3 runs 17 residues. V shed 3 bases and J shed 0 bases, with 17 bases lying between them. CDR3 region: CASSQKRGDPPNYGYTF. The DNA for the CDR3 is TGCGCCAGCAGCCAGAAAAGGGGCGACCCTCCTAACTATGGCTACACCTTC.

The sample holds a few counts of this clonotype. The chain recombines TRBV15 with TRBJ1-2, with D perhaps TRBD1 (5 bases). The V end lost 0 bases, the J end lost 8 bases, and 13 bases lay between the germline ends. Germline assignment: CDR1 LNHNV and CDR2 YYDKDF (reference sequence). This CDR3 comprises 14 residues. CDR3 bases: TGTGCCACCAGCAGAGATCAGGGCCCCTGGGGCTACACCTTC. Its protein is CATSRDQGPWGYTF.

The DNA of the CDR3 is TGTGCCAGCAGTTACATTGGGCCGCATCCCTACAATGAGCAGTTCTTC. It yields the protein CASSYIGPHPYNEQFF. The rearrangement uses TRBV6-2 or TRBV6-3 and TRBJ2-1; D is unclear. V was shortened by 2 bases and J by 2 bases, with 13 bases between the two germline ends. CDR1 and CDR2 from the germline V gene are MNHEY and SVGEGT. The CDR3 is 16 amino acids.

This clonotype was counted between two and nine times. The chain recombines TRBV4-3 with TRBJ2-3; D is perhaps TRBD2 (5 bases). V lost 1 base to trimming and J lost 0 bases, with 17 bases between them. CDR3 length equals 18 residues. Germline lookup yields CDR1 LGHNA and CDR2 YSLEER. The CDR3 region has the DNA TGCGCCAGCAGCCAAGGTTCCGGAAGGCGGGTTAGCACAGATACGCAGTATTTT. This translates into CASSQGSGRRVSTDTQYF.

The chain is built from TRBV19 and TRBJ2-5, with TRBD1 identical over 9 bases. This CDR3 comprises 16 residues. With 3 bases clipped from V and 2 bases from J, the junction kept 7 bases outside the gene matches. Germline CDR1 LNHDA, CDR2 SQIVND (reference sequence). The CDR3, as DNA: TGTGCCAGTAGTATTCCCCCAGACAGGGGGCAAGAGACCCAGTACTTC. It encodes CASSIPPDRGQETQYF.

The table lists this clonotype with a few counts. An end of the junction differs from the germline gene, which may be a read error. The chain carries TRBV9 and TRBJ2-5, with 7 bases identical to TRBD2. Germline V gives CDR1 SGDLS, CDR2 YYNGEE. The CDR3 runs to 14 residues. CDR3 sequence reads: CAGSVGTTQETQYF. The CDR3 DNA reads TGTGCCGGCAGCGTAGGGACTACCCAAGAGACCCAGTACTTC.

This clonotype showed up many times. The V and J genes are TRBV12-3 or TRBV12-4 and TRBJ1-2, with unresolved D. The CDR3 is made up of 12 amino acids. V lost 5 bases and J lost 8, with 12 bases in between. The CDR3 nucleotides are TGTGCCAGCAGTGAGGCCCCGGGAGGCTACACCTTC. Its protein product is CASSEAPGGYTF.

This clonotype was counted only a few times. This sequence joins TRBV11-2 and TRBJ2-7, with D unclear. Trimming shortened V by 5 bases and J by 12 bases, and 14 bases separated the two germline ends. The germline V gene encodes CDR1 SGHAT and CDR2 FQNNGV. The CDR3 has 11 residues. The CDR3: CASSQGYSAYF. The CDR3, as DNA: TGTGCCAGCAGCCAAGGGTACAGTGCGTACTTC.

Details on this clonotype: Possible read error: a much larger clone is one base away. The V gene is TRBV24-1, the J gene TRBJ1-2; 10 bases fit TRBD1. CDR3 size: 15 residues. Per the germline V gene, CDR1 is KGHDR and CDR2 is SFDVKD. CDR3 amino acids: CATGDRTGGYYGYTF. CDR3 nucleotides: TGTGCCACCGGTGATAGGACAGGGGGTTACTATGGCTACACCTTC.

J is TRBJ2-3 and V is TRBV3-1; D unclear. This CDR3 comprises 15 residues. From germline, CDR1 is LGHDT and CDR2 YNNKEL (reference sequence). V was cut by 0 bases and J by 2 bases, with 9 bases left in between. The CDR3 spells CASSQDVGLTDTQYF. In nucleotides, the CDR3 is TGTGCCAGCAGCCAAGACGTCGGTCTCACAGATACGCAGTATTTT.

Written as DNA, the CDR3 is TGTGCCAGCAGTGAGGGCATCCCAAAATACACAGATACGCAGTATTTT. Amino acid sequence: CASSEGIPKYTDTQYF. The chain recombines TRBV2 with TRBJ2-3; D is uncertain. This CDR3 spans 16 amino acids. Germline V CDR1 and CDR2: SNHLY, FYNNEI. The V end was cut by 3 bases, the J end by 2 bases, with 15 bases between.

This clonotype is a singleton in its sample. This chain joins TRBV7-3 and TRBJ2-1; 8 bases match TRBD2. The CDR3 loop spans 17 amino acids. The ends lost 4 bases at V and 7 bases at J; junction bases unmatched: 15. Germline-derived CDR1 and CDR2 are SGHTA and FQGTGA. Here the CDR3 DNA reads TGTGCCAGCAGCTCCGTCAGTAGCGGGGTGGTTGGTAATGAGCAGTTCTTC. Translation: CASSSVSSGVVGNEQFF.

Notes on this clonotype: The junction shows a germline mismatch at one end, possibly a read error. The rearrangement joins TRBV20-1 to TRBJ2-1, with 7 bases fitting TRBD2. CDR1 and CDR2 from the germline V gene are DFQATT and SNEGSKA (reference sequence). CDR3 length equals 16 residues. In DNA form, the CDR3 reads TGTAGTGCTAGAGATCATCCTAGCGGTACCTACAATGAGCAGTTCTTC. Translating it yields CSARDHPSGTYNEQFF.

The count of this clonotype is one. The J gene is TRBJ1-2, the V gene TRBV20-1, with D maybe TRBD1 (6 bases). The germline CDR1 and CDR2 sequences are DFQATT and SNEGSKA (reference sequence). V lost 5 bases and J lost 4, with 11 bases in between. This CDR3 spans 12 amino acids. CDR3 coding DNA: TGCAGTGCTTCCGGACAGACCTATGGCTACACCTTC. Amino acid sequence: CSASGQTYGYTF.

The chain couples TRBV29-1 to TRBJ1-2, with unresolved D. The CDR3 is 14 amino acids. Trimming stripped 0 bases from V and 2 bases from J, with 10 bases between. Germline V CDR1 and CDR2: SQVTM, ANQGSEA. The CDR3 DNA is TGCAGCGTTGAAGATCCCGACAAAAACTATGGCTACACCTTC. Residues: CSVEDPDKNYGYTF.

This clonotype was found many times. The chain has TRBV5-6 and TRBJ2-5; perhaps TRBD1 as D (5 bases). The V end lost 4 bases, the J end lost 7 bases, and 14 bases lay between the germline ends. The CDR3 sequence is 13 residues long. In germline, CDR1 is SGHDT, CDR2 YYEEEE. The CDR3 nucleotides are TGTGCCAGCAGCCCCCGGCAGGGTGGGACCCAGTACTTC. This codes for CASSPRQGGTQYF.

This rearrangement joins TRBV20-1 to TRBJ2-2; D possibly matches TRBD1 or TRBD2 (6 bases each). The CDR3 is made up of 16 amino acids. Germline V gives CDR1 DFQATT, CDR2 SNEGSKA (reference sequence). Between the trimmed V and J ends, which lost 3 bases and 1 base, there was a span of 15 bases. The CDR3 DNA is TGCAGTGCTAGGCGCCGAGGGGGGCAGAACACCGGGGAGCTGTTTTTT. Its protein product is CSARRRGGQNTGELFF.

The chain uses TRBV7-6 and TRBJ2-1; 8 nucleotides match TRBD2. From germline, CDR1 is SGHVS and CDR2 FNYEAQ. This CDR3 has 15 residues. Trimming took 1 base from V and 7 from J; bases not matched to a gene: 6. The CDR3 loop reads CASSLGPAGDNEQFF. In DNA, the CDR3 is TGTGCCAGCAGCTTAGGTCCAGCGGGGGATAATGAGCAGTTCTTC. The full variable domain, rest sourced from reference TRBV7-6 and TRBJ2-1, is GAGVSQSPRYKVTKRGQDVALRCDPISGHVSLYWYRQALGQGPEFLTYFNYEAQQDKSGLPNDRFSAERPEGSISTLTIQRTEQRDSAMYRCASSLGPAGDNEQFFGPGTRLTVL.

The genes are TRBV5-1 and TRBJ1-4, with no clear D. Trimming removed 4 bases at V and 2 bases at J, with 15 bases between. The CDR3 runs 16 residues. Germline V lookup: CDR1 SGHRS, CDR2 YFSETQ. The CDR3 DNA sequence: TGCGCCAGCAGCGGAGAGCGCGGCAGCACTAATGAAAAACTGTTTTTT. Its protein product is CASSGERGSTNEKLFF.

The chain combines TRBV28 with TRBJ1-1; D not certain. Trimming pared 5 bases from V and 8 bases from J, leaving 12 bases between. In germline, CDR1 is MDHEN, CDR2 SYDVKM. This CDR3 is 12 amino acids long. The CDR3 region is CASSTGQLEAFF. CDR3 nucleotides: TGTGCCAGCAGTACCGGGCAATTAGAAGCTTTCTTT.

The rearrangement joins TRBV20-1 to TRBJ2-1, with a tentative D call TRBD2 (5 bases). Germline V gene sequence: CDR1 DFQATT, CDR2 SNEGSKA (reference sequence). The germline V and J ends were trimmed by 0 bases and 10 bases, with 10 bases remaining between them. There are 12 residues in the CDR3. This CDR3 is CSARDLRGEQFF. DNA of the CDR3: TGCAGTGCTAGAGATCTTCGAGGGGAGCAGTTCTTC.

The chain's CDR3 is CASILTGGTEAFF. The CDR3 DNA reads as TGTGCCAGCATTCTGACAGGGGGCACTGAAGCTTTCTTT. The chain joins TRBV2 to TRBJ1-1; 9 bases match TRBD1. The CDR3 totals 13 residues. Germline loops: CDR1 SNHLY, CDR2 FYNNEI. V lost 7 bases to trimming and J lost 4 bases; unmatched junction nucleotides: 4. The complete variable domain, with remaining parts taken from reference TRBV2 and TRBJ1-1, reads EPEVTQTPSHQVTQMGQEVILRCVPISNHLYFYWYRQILGQKVEFLVSFYNNEISEKSEIFDDQFSVERPDGSNFTLKIRSTKLEDSAMYFCASILTGGTEAFFGQGTRLTVV.

The gene calls are TRBV3-1 and TRBJ1-1; D might be TRBD1 (5 bases). V gave up 1 base and J gave up 5 bases, with 11 bases separating them. Per the germline V gene, CDR1 is LGHDT and CDR2 is YNNKEL (reference sequence). The CDR3 contains 14 residues. This CDR3 is CASSQAQGSTEAFF. The CDR3 nucleotides read TGTGCCAGCAGCCAAGCGCAGGGCTCGACTGAAGCTTTCTTT. Drawing the rest from reference TRBV3-1 and TRBJ1-1, the complete variable domain is DTAVSQTPKYLVTQMGNDKSIKCEQNLGHDTMYWYKQDSKKFLKIMFSYNNKELIINETVPNRFSPKSPDKAHLNLHINSLELGDSAVYFCASSQAQGSTEAFFGQGTRLTVV.

V usage is TRBV11-2 and J usage is TRBJ2-4; 8 nucleotides agree with TRBD1. The better agreement between TRBJ2-7 and the DNA end casts doubt on the J call. The germline CDR1 and CDR2 sequences are SGHAT and FQNNGV. CDR3 length: 14 amino acids. As DNA, the CDR3 is TGTGCCAGCGTCCGGGACAGGAAGTTCTACGAGCAGTACTTC. This translates into CASVRDRKFYEQYF.

The J gene is TRBJ2-5, the V gene TRBV4-3; the D gene could be TRBD1 or TRBD2 (5 bases each). The last part of the DNA fits TRBJ2-7 better; the J call may be wrong. Germline values: CDR1 LGHNA, CDR2 YSLEER. The CDR3 is 17 amino acids. The CDR3 region has the DNA TGCGCCAGCAGCCAAGGCGCCCATGGGGCAAGCGGCTACGAGCAGTACTTC. Protein product: CASSQGAHGASGYEQYF.

This clonotype was detected many times. The rearrangement uses TRBV7-2 and TRBJ2-7, with D possibly matching TRBD2 (5 bases). Germline CDR1 and CDR2: SGHTA and FQGNSA. The V end was cut by 5 bases, the J end by 2 bases, with 10 bases between. This CDR3 has 13 residues. CDR3 sequence reads: CASSRPGTYEQYF. DNA of the CDR3: TGTGCCAGCAGCCGGCCGGGAACCTACGAGCAGTACTTC.

This clonotype was observed a handful of times. Relative to the germline gene, one junction end is altered; a read error may explain this. CDR3 residues: CASRTGAGANVRTF. The CDR3 coding sequence is TGTGCCAGCAGGACAGGGGCTGGGGCCAACGTCCGGACTTTC. This sequence joins TRBV6-6 and TRBJ2-6, with 8 bases aligning to TRBD1. CDR3 length: 14 amino acids. CDR1 and CDR2 (germline): MNHNY, SVGAGI (reference sequence).

The chain uses TRBV30 and TRBJ2-4; 8 nucleotides align to TRBD1. The J call may be faulty, since TRBJ2-7 better matches the DNA end. The CDR3 sequence is 15 residues long. CDR1 and CDR2 from the germline V gene are GTSNPN and SVGIG (reference sequence). The CDR3 DNA is TGTGCCTGGAGGGAATATCGGGACAGGAAACGCGAGCAGTACTTC. Translated, it gives CAWREYRDRKREQYF.